This T cell receptor (beta chain) was captured in a study of cytomegalovirus exposure and HLA in healthy donors. PCR primers comprised 60 Vbeta and 13 Jbeta primers. TCRdb's copy holds only in-frame clones and misses some; the assay was immunoSEQ multiplex PCR. The sample shows around 86,000 clones, about three quarters of them seen only once. Donors were ostensibly healthy at sampling, although undocumented immune exposures were probable. The CDR3 runs 13 residues. The V end lost 5 bases, the J end lost 5 bases, and 10 bases lay between the germline ends. The germline V gene has CDR1 SGHRS and CDR2 YFSETQ.

The chain employs TRBV5-1 and TRBJ2-2; D remains ambiguous. This clonotype originated in a man aged 45-60 years in good health and CMV-seropositive. Sequencing was performed on PBMCs. The CDR3 nucleotides are TGCGCCAGCAGTTTGCTAGAGACCGGGGAGCTGTTTTTT. Its translation: CASSLLETGELFF.